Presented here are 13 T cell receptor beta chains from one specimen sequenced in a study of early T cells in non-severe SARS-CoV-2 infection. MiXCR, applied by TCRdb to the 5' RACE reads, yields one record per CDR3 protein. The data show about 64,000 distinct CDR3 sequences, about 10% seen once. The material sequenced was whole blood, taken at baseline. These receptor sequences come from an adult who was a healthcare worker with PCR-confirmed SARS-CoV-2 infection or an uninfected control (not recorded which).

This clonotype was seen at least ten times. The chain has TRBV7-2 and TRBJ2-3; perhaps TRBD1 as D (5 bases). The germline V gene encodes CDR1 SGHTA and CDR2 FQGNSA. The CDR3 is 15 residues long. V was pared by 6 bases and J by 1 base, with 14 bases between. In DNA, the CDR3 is TGTGCCAGCAGTATACAGGCGGCGGGCACAGATACGCAGTATTTT. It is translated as CASSIQAAGTDTQYF.

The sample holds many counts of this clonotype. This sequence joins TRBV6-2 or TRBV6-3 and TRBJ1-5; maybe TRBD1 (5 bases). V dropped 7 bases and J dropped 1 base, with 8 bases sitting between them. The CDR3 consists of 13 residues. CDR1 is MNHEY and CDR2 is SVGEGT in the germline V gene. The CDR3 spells CASKWDSNQPQHF. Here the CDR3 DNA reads TGTGCCAGCAAATGGGACAGCAATCAGCCCCAGCATTTT.

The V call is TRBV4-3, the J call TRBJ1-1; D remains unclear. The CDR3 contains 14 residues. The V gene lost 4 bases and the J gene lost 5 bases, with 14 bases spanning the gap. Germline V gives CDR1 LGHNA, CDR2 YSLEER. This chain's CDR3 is CASSLSLGVTEAFF. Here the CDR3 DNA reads TGCGCCAGCAGCCTGTCCCTCGGGGTTACTGAAGCTTTCTTT.

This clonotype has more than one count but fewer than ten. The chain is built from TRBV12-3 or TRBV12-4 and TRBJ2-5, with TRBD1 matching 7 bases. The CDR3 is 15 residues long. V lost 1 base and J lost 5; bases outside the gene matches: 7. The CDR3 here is CASSLGGGRDETQYF. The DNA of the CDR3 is TGTGCCAGCAGTTTAGGAGGGGGCAGGGACGAGACCCAGTACTTC.

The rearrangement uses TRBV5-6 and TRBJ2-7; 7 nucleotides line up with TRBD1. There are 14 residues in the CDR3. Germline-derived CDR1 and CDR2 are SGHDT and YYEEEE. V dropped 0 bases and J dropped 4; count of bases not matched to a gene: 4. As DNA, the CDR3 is TGTGCCAGCAGCTTGGTGACGACAGGGTACGAGCAGTACTTC. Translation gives CASSLVTTGYEQYF.

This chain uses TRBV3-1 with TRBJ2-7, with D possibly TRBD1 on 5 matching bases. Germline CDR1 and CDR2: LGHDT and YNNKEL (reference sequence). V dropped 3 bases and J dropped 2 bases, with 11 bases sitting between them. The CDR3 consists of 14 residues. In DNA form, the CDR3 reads TGTGCCAGCAGCCATATACAGGTTGCCTACGAGCAGTACTTC. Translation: CASSHIQVAYEQYF.

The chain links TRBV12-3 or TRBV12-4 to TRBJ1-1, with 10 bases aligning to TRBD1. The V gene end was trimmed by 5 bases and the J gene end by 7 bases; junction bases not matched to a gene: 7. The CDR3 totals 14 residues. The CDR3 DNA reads TGTGCCAGCAGTCCGACAGGGGGCCCCGTTGAAGCTTTCTTT. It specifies CASSPTGGPVEAFF.

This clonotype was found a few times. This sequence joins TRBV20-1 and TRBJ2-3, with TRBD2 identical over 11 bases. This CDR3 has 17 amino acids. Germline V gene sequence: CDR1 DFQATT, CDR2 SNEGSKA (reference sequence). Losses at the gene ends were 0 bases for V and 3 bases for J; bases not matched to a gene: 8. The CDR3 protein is CSAREGGLAVFTDTQYF. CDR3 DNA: TGCAGTGCTAGAGAAGGGGGACTAGCGGTATTTACAGATACGCAGTATTTT.

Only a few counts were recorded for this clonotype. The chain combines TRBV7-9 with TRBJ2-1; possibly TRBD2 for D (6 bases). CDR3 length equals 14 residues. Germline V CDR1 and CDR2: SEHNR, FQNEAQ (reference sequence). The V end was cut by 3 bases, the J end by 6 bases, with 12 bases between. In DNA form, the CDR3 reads TGTGCCAGCAGCTTCCGGGACTTGCCCAATGAGCAGTTCTTC. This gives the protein CASSFRDLPNEQFF.

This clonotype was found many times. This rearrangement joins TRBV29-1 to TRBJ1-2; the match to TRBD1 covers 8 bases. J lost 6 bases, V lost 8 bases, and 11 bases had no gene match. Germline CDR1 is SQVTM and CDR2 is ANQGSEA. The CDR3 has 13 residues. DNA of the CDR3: TGCAGCACCTCGGACAGGGCCGTGAATGGCTACACCTTC. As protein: CSTSDRAVNGYTF.

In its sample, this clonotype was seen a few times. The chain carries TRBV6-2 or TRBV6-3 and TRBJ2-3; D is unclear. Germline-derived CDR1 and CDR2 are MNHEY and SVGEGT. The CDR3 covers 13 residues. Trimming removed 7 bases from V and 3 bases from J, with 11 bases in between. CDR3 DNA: TGTGCCAGCACCGTTGTCCCGACAGATACGCAGTATTTT. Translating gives CASTVVPTDTQYF.

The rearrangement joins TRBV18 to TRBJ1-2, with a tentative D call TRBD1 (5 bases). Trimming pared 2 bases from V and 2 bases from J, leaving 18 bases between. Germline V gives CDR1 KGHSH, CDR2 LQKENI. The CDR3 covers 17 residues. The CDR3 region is CASSPSPGLGANYGYTF. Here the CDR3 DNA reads TGTGCCAGCTCACCATCGCCAGGGCTTGGGGCCAACTATGGCTACACCTTC.

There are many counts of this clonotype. This CDR3 reads CAISEVENGANIQYF. The DNA of the CDR3 is TGTGCCATCAGCGAGGTCGAGAACGGGGCGAACATTCAGTACTTC. The genes are TRBV10-3 and TRBJ2-4; D is tentatively TRBD1 or TRBD2 (5 bases each). The ends were cut back, 6 bases at V and 7 bases at J, with 19 bases in the middle. The CDR3 length is 15 residues. CDR1 and CDR2 from the germline V gene are ENHRY and SYGVKD.